This TCR beta chain emerged from a study of technical replicates of blood from a handful of donors. V dropped 2 bases and J dropped 6 bases, with 13 bases sitting between them. CDR1 MNHNS and CDR2 SASEGT come from the germline V gene. This CDR3 has 14 amino acids. Repertoires were generated with immunoSEQ multiplex PCR, while TCRdb's copy carries only in-frame clones and drops some. In the table there are 75,000 to 95,000 clones, approximately 95% of which are singletons. Sequenced: T cells isolated from PBMCs. The TCR was taken from a human donor in good health. The rearrangement uses TRBV6-1 and TRBJ1-2; no definite D call. The CDR3 sequence: CASSELVPQNGYTF. In DNA, the CDR3 is TGTGCCAGCAGTGAATTAGTTCCACAGAATGGCTACACCTTC.